A single TCR beta chain is shown here with its context. The V gene's germline CDR1 is MNHEY and CDR2 SVGAGI. The CDR3 runs 15 residues. V lost 7 bases and J lost 4, with 20 bases in between. This sample stems from a study of blood T cell repertoires in COVID-19. The wider study: Acute and convalescent COVID-19 samples came from the United States, Italy and Spain.

Profiling relied on immunoSEQ multiplex PCR, and the TCRdb table lists in-frame clones only, not all of them. The sample consists of 410,000 or so clones, about 88% of them appearing once. Followed over time, Seattle patients had been enrolled while infection was active. The chain has TRBV6-5 and TRBJ2-7; D might be TRBD1 (5 bases). The sequence came from a woman aged 40 to 55 with COVID-19, enrolled during active disease. Sequencing was performed on peripheral blood. DNA for the CDR3: TGTGCCAGCACCAAACGGGCAGGGTGGGGATACGAGCAGTACTTC. Translating it yields CASTKRAGWGYEQYF.